This T cell receptor beta chain was observed in a study of Ad26.COV2.S vaccination and SARS-CoV-2 variants. Study at large: The Ad26.COV2.S arm of the COV1001 trial was where the donor was placed. Study-level findings and limits: Vaccine and placebo recipients had comparable breadth of non-spike TCRs.

Data came from immunoSEQ multiplex PCR; TCRdb stores just in-frame clones and leaves some out. The sample shows about 350,000 clones, roughly 90% of them seen only once. Worth noting for this clone: Antigen specificity is unknown.

Treatment indicated: about 20 received Ad26.COV2.S at low or high dose, single or two shots; about five received placebo; per-sample allocation not given. The samples were gathered on day 63 after the first injection of vaccine or placebo. The CDR3 loop spans 17 amino acids. CDR1 and CDR2 from the germline V gene are MNHEY and SVGEGT. V trimming: 2 bases; J trimming: 2 bases; junction bases outside the gene matches: 7. The rearrangement joins TRBV6-2 or TRBV6-3 to TRBJ1-5; TRBD1 matches 9 bases. Here the sequenced sample was peripheral blood, taken in a trial of Ad26.COV2.S vaccine versus placebo. This sequence was found in a person between 18 and 60 years old who received the Ad26.COV2.S COVID-19 vaccine or a placebo. CDR3 sequence (DNA): TGTGCCAGCAGTTACGAACAGGGGGCGGGCGGCAATCAGCCCCAGCATTTT. Protein product: CASSYEQGAGGNQPQHF.